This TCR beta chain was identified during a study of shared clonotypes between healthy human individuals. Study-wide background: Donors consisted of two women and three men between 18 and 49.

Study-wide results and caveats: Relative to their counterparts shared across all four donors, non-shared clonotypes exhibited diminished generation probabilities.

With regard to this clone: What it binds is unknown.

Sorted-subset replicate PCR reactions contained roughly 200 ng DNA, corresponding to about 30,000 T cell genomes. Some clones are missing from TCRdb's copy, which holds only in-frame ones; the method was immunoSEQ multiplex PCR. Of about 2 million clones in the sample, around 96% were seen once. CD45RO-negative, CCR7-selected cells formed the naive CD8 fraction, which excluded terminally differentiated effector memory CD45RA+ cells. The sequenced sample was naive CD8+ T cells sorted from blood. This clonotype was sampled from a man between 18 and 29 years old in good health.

The CDR3 DNA is TGCAGCGTTGATGGCGGGAGGGTTTACAATGAGCAGTTCTTC. This gives the protein CSVDGGRVYNEQFF. This chain joins TRBV29-1 and TRBJ2-1; TRBD2 matches at 9 bases. Germline values: CDR1 SQVTM, CDR2 ANQGSEA. V lost 3 bases to trimming and J lost 4 bases; unmatched junction nucleotides: 4. The CDR3 totals 14 residues.